The 17 T cell receptor beta chains reported below all come from one sample, sequenced in a study of immune characterization of retroperitoneal liposarcoma. Each CDR3 protein is one row after TCRdb ran MiXCR on the PCR reads. The data contain about 4,300 distinct CDR3 sequences, roughly 35% of them seen just once; the ten biggest clones take up roughly 29%. The sample taken for sequencing was tumor tissue. Receptors were obtained from a male donor with retroperitoneal liposarcoma.

This clonotype was seen only a few times. This chain links TRBV6-1 with TRBJ1-1; no clear D gene. Looked up from germline, CDR1 is MNHNS and CDR2 is SASEGT. Trimming stripped 6 bases from V and 4 bases from J, with 9 bases between. CDR3 length: 12 amino acids. CDR3 in DNA: TGTGCCAGCAGCATAGGGTTCACTGAAGCTTTCTTT. Translation gives CASSIGFTEAFF.

This clonotype was counted only a few times. The chain couples TRBV18 to TRBJ2-7; TRBD1 aligns across 8 bases. Germline assignment: CDR1 KGHSH and CDR2 LQKENI. The CDR3 length is 15 residues. V shed 0 bases, J shed 3 bases, and the junction held 4 bases outside the gene matches. Here the CDR3 DNA reads TGTGCCAGCTCACCACCCGACAGGGGAGGCTACGAGCAGTACTTC. Translation gives CASSPPDRGGYEQYF. The variable domain in full, completed from reference TRBV18 and TRBJ2-7, reads NAGVMQNPRHLVRRRGQEARLRCSPMKGHSHVYWYRQLPEEGLKFMVYLQKENIIDESGMPKERFSAEFPKEGPSILRIQQVVRGDSAAYFCASSPPDRGGYEQYFGPGTRLTVT.

This clonotype was seen only a few times. This chain links TRBV15 with TRBJ2-7; D possibly corresponds to TRBD1 (6 bases). V was cut by 3 bases and J by 0 bases, with 15 bases left in between. CDR3 length: 16 residues. Germline CDR1 is LNHNV and CDR2 is YYDKDF (reference sequence). The CDR3 loop reads CATSRHRALSSYEQYF. CDR3 sequence (DNA): TGTGCCACCAGCAGGCACAGGGCCTTGAGCTCCTACGAGCAGTACTTC.

Many counts were recorded for this clonotype. A much larger clone lies one base from this, so it may be a read error. CDR3 protein: CASSEGREETQFF. CDR3 nucleotide sequence: TGTGCCAGCAGTGAAGGAAGGGAAGAGACCCAGTTCTTC. V is TRBV6-1 and J is TRBJ2-1; D unclear. This CDR3 has 13 amino acids. Germline-derived CDR1 and CDR2 are MNHNS and SASEGT. The V end was cut by 1 base, the J end by 13 bases, with 14 bases between.

The chain recombines TRBV12-5 with TRBJ2-1; the D gene is possibly TRBD2 (5 bases). The germline V gene encodes CDR1 LGHNT and CDR2 FRNRAP. V lost 0 bases and J lost 0, with 12 bases in between. The CDR3 runs 17 residues. The CDR3 DNA follows: TGTGCTAGTGGTTTGGTACTAGGGATGGGCTCCTACAATGAGCAGTTCTTC. The encoded protein is CASGLVLGMGSYNEQFF.

In this sample, this clonotype turned up once. This chain connects TRBV10-2 to TRBJ2-1, with D tentatively TRBD2 (6 bases). The end of the DNA aligns better with TRBJ2-5, so the J call may be wrong. Germline V gene lookup returns CDR1 WSHSY and CDR2 SAAADI. The CDR3 has 16 amino acids. CDR3 bases: TGCGCCAGCAAGAGAGGCGGGACGGGTGAGCAAGAGACCCAGTACTTC. Translated, it gives CASKRGGTGEQETQYF.

The genes are TRBV6-1 and TRBJ2-1; no reliable D call. Germline loops: CDR1 MNHNS, CDR2 SASEGT. Trimming cost V 2 bases and J 13 bases, with 18 bases left between them. The CDR3 loop spans 14 amino acids. Written as DNA, the CDR3 is TGTGCCAGCAGTGAATCGACCTACCAAGAGACCCAGTTCTTC. Amino acids: CASSESTYQETQFF.

As for this clonotype: At one of its ends the junction is not consistent with the germline gene, which may arise from a read error. The genes are TRBV5-8 and TRBJ2-2; D is possibly TRBD1 (5 bases). The CDR3 loop spans 18 amino acids. CDR1 SGHTS and CDR2 YDEGEE come from the germline V gene. CDR3 DNA: TGTACCAGCAGCCCTATAAGGGGTGGTATTAGGAACACCGGGGAGCTGTTTTTT. Protein: CTSSPIRGGIRNTGELFF.

The rearrangement uses TRBV7-2 and TRBJ2-5; D call uncertain. The J call may be mistaken, given a closer DNA end match to TRBJ2-7. The CDR3 length is 14 residues. CDR1 and CDR2 from the germline V gene are SGHTA and FQGNSA. CDR3 bases: TGTGCCAGCAGCCCTGGCTCTATATCCTACGAGCAGTACTTC. Protein sequence: CASSPGSISYEQYF.

This clonotype was observed a few times. The chain links TRBV12-3 or TRBV12-4 to TRBJ2-3, with 7 bases identical to TRBD2. V gave up 2 bases and J gave up 2 bases; unmatched junction bases: 4. This CDR3 has 15 amino acids. The CDR3 loop is CASSLWGGYTDTQYF. The CDR3 nucleotides read TGTGCCAGCAGTTTATGGGGGGGATACACAGATACGCAGTATTTT.

Judged by abundance, this clonotype is medium-sized (0.01 to 0.1%). This may be a read error: a much more frequent sequence differs by one nucleotide. The chain links TRBV7-2 to TRBJ2-1, with D unresolved. Trimming stripped 4 bases from V and 10 bases from J, with 20 bases between. Germline V gene lookup returns CDR1 SGHTA and CDR2 FQGNSA. The CDR3 runs 15 residues. The CDR3 reads CASSSPRTWSYEQFF. CDR3 bases: TGTGCCAGCAGCTCTCCGCGGACCTGGTCCTACGAGCAGTTCTTC.

There are a few counts of this clonotype. J is TRBJ2-3 and V is TRBV6-1, with 7 bases lining up with TRBD1. CDR1 is MNHNS, CDR2 SASEGT, per germline. Trimming cost V 5 bases and J 2 bases; bases outside gene matches: 7. This CDR3 has 15 amino acids. CDR3 in DNA: TGTGCCAGCAGTTTCACGGGACAGATCACAGATACGCAGTATTTT. Translated, it gives CASSFTGQITDTQYF.

V is TRBV6-1 and J is TRBJ2-3; TRBD2 matches at 9 bases. CDR3 length: 15 amino acids. The germline V gene encodes CDR1 MNHNS and CDR2 SASEGT. V dropped 2 bases and J dropped 5; count of bases not matched to a gene: 5. The CDR3 DNA follows: TGTGCCAGCAGTGAATATGCGGGAGGGCAAGATACGCAGTATTTT. Protein product: CASSEYAGGQDTQYF.

The V gene is TRBV12-3 or TRBV12-4, the J gene TRBJ2-5, with D unclear. The closer fit of TRBJ2-7 to the DNA end suggests the J call may be wrong. This CDR3 is built from 14 residues. Written as DNA, the CDR3 is TGTGCCAGCAGTTCTACAGTGAATCCCGGCGAGCAGTACTTC. Translating it yields CASSSTVNPGEQYF.

This clonotype was recorded at least ten times. DNA of the CDR3: TGTGCCAGCAGTCCCGGTAGGAGGGGGAACACTGAAGCTTTCTTT. Protein product: CASSPGRRGNTEAFF. This chain joins TRBV27 and TRBJ1-1, with D possibly being TRBD1 (5 bases). Germline-derived CDR1 and CDR2 are MNHEY and SMNVEV (reference sequence). V was clipped by 5 bases and J by 1 base, with 14 bases between them. The CDR3 length is 15 residues.

Points on this clonotype: The conserved closing phenylalanine or tryptophan is absent in this CDR3, likely reflecting a read error. The DNA is left out, because the CDR3 cannot be placed on it with certainty; the CDR3 is given as TCRdb lists it. CDR3 amino acids: CASRLLPGTAEP. The V gene is TRBV6-1, the J gene TRBJ2-1. CDR1 MNHNS and CDR2 SASEGT come from the germline V gene. The CDR3 is 12 amino acids long, termini counted.

The chain joins TRBV7-3 to TRBJ2-3; maybe TRBD2 (6 bases). The J call is uncertain, as TRBJ2-7 better fits the DNA end. This CDR3 is built from 15 residues. The germline V gene encodes CDR1 SGHTA and CDR2 FQGTGA. The CDR3 bases are TGTGCCAGCAGCCCCCGACTAGTTTCGAGTTCGGAGCAGTACTTC. This gives the protein CASSPRLVSSSEQYF.